This entry concerns a single T cell receptor beta chain. Per germline, CDR1 LGHDT and CDR2 YNNKEL (reference sequence). The CDR3 runs to 15 residues. With V trimmed by 3 bases and J by 4 bases, 7 bases remained unmatched. The sample belongs to a study of blood T cell repertoires in COVID-19. Original processing notes: Reference gene primer amplification in the assay estimated nucleated cell counts. Clones were sequenced by immunoSEQ multiplex PCR, and TCRdb holds only the in-frame ones, with some missing. From that table come the V and J calls and clone size; the DNA was used to work out D and trimming. The profile shows about 120,000 clones, over 60% of them singletons.

Sequencing was done on a sample of peripheral blood. The V call is TRBV3-1 (or the pseudogene TRBV3-2), the J call TRBJ2-7, with TRBD1 identical over 9 bases. This sequence originates from a man aged 35 to 55 with active or convalescent COVID-19. CDR3 protein: CASSQNPGTGYEQYF. CDR3 coding DNA: TGTGCCAGCAGCCAGAACCCCGGGACAGGGTACGAGCAGTACTTC.